These T cell receptor beta chains were read from a single sample in a study of blood T cell repertoires in COVID-19. The data were produced by immunoSEQ multiplex PCR, yet TCRdb's version contains in-frame clones alone and is incomplete. Of roughly 65,000 clones listed, 93% were seen once; the top ten hold less than 3.5%. Sequenced material: peripheral blood. These receptors were collected from a man aged 70-80 years with active COVID-19. Both conserved end residues are part of each CDR3. A D gene is named only where the DNA matches it firmly. Part of the rows lack a size; the others show once, few, many or a class for expanded clones.

J: TRBJ2-2; V: TRBV21-1; D: NA; size: NA; CDR3: CASSKASRVPNTGELFF; DNA: TGTGCCAGCAGCAAAGCTTCCAGGGTTCCGAACACCGGGGAGCTGTTTTTT
J: TRBJ1-2; V: TRBV18; D: NA; size: once; CDR3: CASSPAGDVYGYTF; DNA: TGTGCCAGCTCACCAGCAGGGGACGTCTATGGCTACACCTTC
J: TRBJ2-1; V: TRBV7-2; D: TRBD2; size: NA; CDR3: CANRLAGGINEQFF; DNA: TGTGCCAATAGACTAGCGGGGGGGATCAATGAGCAGTTCTTC
J: TRBJ1-3; V: TRBV7-8; D: NA; size: once; CDR3: CASSLEGVQSGNTIYF; DNA: TGTGCCAGCAGCTTAGAGGGGGTCCAATCTGGAAACACCATATATTTT
J: TRBJ2-1; V: TRBV5-4; D: NA; size: once; CDR3: CASSLGQGSNEQFF; DNA: TGTGCCAGCAGCTTGGGGCAGGGCTCGAATGAGCAGTTCTTC
J: TRBJ1-6; V: TRBV6-6; D: NA; size: NA; CDR3: CASTPGGQRPQSPLHF; DNA: TGTGCCAGCACCCCGGGAGGGCAGAGACCCCAATCACCCCTCCACTTT
J: TRBJ2-5; V: TRBV19; D: NA; size: NA; CDR3: CASSIEGTYLPGKTQYF; DNA: TGTGCCAGTAGTATAGAGGGGACATACCTACCAGGGAAGACCCAGTACTTC
J: TRBJ1-6; V: TRBV6-6; D: NA; size: NA; CDR3: CASSYSEGNSPLHF; DNA: TGTGCCAGCAGTTACTCGGAGGGGAATTCACCCCTCCACTTT
J: TRBJ1-6; V: TRBV11-2; D: TRBD1; size: NA; CDR3: CASSLGVGGSHSPLHF; DNA: TGTGCCAGCAGCTTAGGCGTAGGGGGCTCACATTCACCCCTCCACTTT
J: TRBJ2-1; V: TRBV3-1/TRBV3-2; D: NA; size: NA; CDR3: CASSPPSSYNEQFF; DNA: TGTGCCAGCAGCCCCCCTAGCTCCTACAATGAGCAGTTCTTC
J: TRBJ1-1; V: TRBV2; D: TRBD1; size: NA; CDR3: CASGGQMNTEAFF; DNA: TGTGCCAGCGGGGGACAGATGAACACTGAAGCTTTCTTT
J: TRBJ2-1; V: TRBV5-6; D: NA; size: once; CDR3: CASRETGPFSNEQFF; DNA: TGTGCCAGCCGAGAAACAGGCCCCTTCTCGAATGAGCAGTTCTTC
J: TRBJ2-5; V: TRBV2; D: TRBD2; size: once; CDR3: CASSEARAGGQETQYF; DNA: TGTGCCAGCAGTGAAGCGCGAGCGGGGGGGCAGGAGACCCAGTACTTC
J: TRBJ1-1; V: TRBV10-3; D: NA; size: NA; CDR3: CAISRTENTEAFF; DNA: TGTGCCATCAGTCGGACAGAAAACACTGAAGCTTTCTTT
J: TRBJ2-3; V: TRBV11-3; D: TRBD2; size: NA; CDR3: CASSQQASGGASETQYF; DNA: TGTGCCAGCAGCCAACAGGCTAGCGGGGGAGCCTCGGAAACGCAGTATTTT
J: TRBJ2-1; V: TRBV6-1; D: NA; size: NA; CDR3: CASSEFRGGQFF; DNA: TGTGCCAGCAGTGAGTTTAGGGGAGGGCAGTTCTTC
J: TRBJ2-3; V: TRBV9; D: NA; size: NA; CDR3: CASSGAGWNTQYF; DNA: TGTGCCAGCAGCGGTGCGGGCTGGAATACGCAGTATTTT
J: TRBJ1-2; V: TRBV28; D: TRBD1; size: NA; CDR3: CASSLHGTGVGYGYTF; DNA: TGTGCCAGCAGTTTACATGGGACAGGGGTGGGGTATGGCTACACCTTC
J: TRBJ1-1; V: TRBV11-1; D: TRBD1; size: NA; CDR3: CASSLERGRSPEAFF; DNA: TGTGCCAGCAGCTTAGAGAGGGGGCGCAGCCCTGAAGCTTTCTTT
J: TRBJ2-3; V: TRBV5-1; D: TRBD2; size: NA; CDR3: CASSLGTSGAATDTQYF; DNA: TGCGCCAGCAGCTTAGGGACTAGCGGAGCCGCCACAGATACGCAGTATTTT
J: TRBJ2-5; V: TRBV4-2; D: NA; size: NA; CDR3: CASSQDEQPETQYF; DNA: TGTGCCAGCAGCCAAGATGAACAGCCAGAGACCCAGTACTTC
J: TRBJ2-2; V: TRBV7-9; D: NA; size: once; CDR3: CASNAVQGDTGELFF; DNA: TGTGCCAGCAACGCCGTACAGGGCGACACCGGGGAGCTGTTTTTT
J: TRBJ2-3; V: TRBV10-3; D: TRBD2; size: NA; CDR3: CAISEDGLAGGADHTQYF; DNA: TGTGCCATCAGTGAGGATGGACTAGCGGGGGGGGCCGACCATACGCAGTATTTT
J: TRBJ2-7; V: TRBV10-1; D: TRBD1; size: NA; CDR3: CASRARTGVPGEQYF; DNA: TGCGCCAGCAGAGCCCGGACAGGGGTGCCGGGCGAGCAGTACTTC
J: TRBJ1-1; V: TRBV29-1; D: NA; size: NA; CDR3: CSVVGWEVGFDVNTEAFF; DNA: TGCAGCGTTGTAGGTTGGGAGGTCGGATTCGATGTGAACACTGAAGCTTTCTTT
J: TRBJ1-4; V: TRBV18; D: TRBD1; size: NA; CDR3: CASSSKQGATNEKLFF; DNA: TGTGCCAGCTCATCAAAACAGGGGGCAACTAATGAAAAACTGTTTTTT
J: TRBJ2-2; V: TRBV6-5; D: NA; size: NA; CDR3: CASGGRGGTGELFF; DNA: TGTGCCAGCGGGGGGCGGGGAGGGACCGGGGAGCTGTTTTTT
J: TRBJ1-3; V: TRBV2; D: TRBD1; size: once; CDR3: CASRGTGGGNTIYF; DNA: TGTGCCAGCAGGGGGACAGGGGGTGGAAACACCATATATTTT
J: TRBJ2-3; V: TRBV28; D: TRBD2; size: NA; CDR3: CASSLPRGGSTDTQYF; DNA: TGTGCCAGCAGTTTACCGCGGGGGGGCAGTACAGATACGCAGTATTTT
J: TRBJ2-5; V: TRBV5-1; D: TRBD2; size: NA; CDR3: CASSLGLAGSGGETQYF; DNA: TGCGCCAGCAGTTTAGGACTAGCGGGGAGCGGGGGAGAGACCCAGTACTTC
J: TRBJ2-4; V: TRBV27; D: TRBD2; size: NA; CDR3: CASSLTSGGGPIAKNIQYF; DNA: TGTGCCAGCAGTCTGACTAGCGGGGGGGGCCCTATAGCCAAAAACATTCAGTACTTC
J: TRBJ2-5; V: TRBV6-5; D: TRBD1; size: NA; CDR3: CASSYRGQVGETQYF; DNA: TGTGCCAGCAGTTACAGGGGGCAGGTGGGGGAGACCCAGTACTTC
J: TRBJ1-2; V: TRBV9; D: NA; size: NA; CDR3: CASSVEAGDNYGYTF; DNA: TGTGCCAGCAGCGTAGAGGCAGGGGATAACTATGGCTACACCTTC
J: TRBJ1-3; V: TRBV4-2; D: NA; size: NA; CDR3: CASTPEASSGNTIYF; DNA: TGTGCCAGCACACCCGAGGCGTCCTCTGGAAACACCATATATTTT
J: TRBJ1-1; V: TRBV5-1; D: NA; size: NA; CDR3: CASSLLRETEAFF; DNA: TGCGCCAGCAGCTTGTTAAGGGAGACTGAAGCTTTCTTT
J: TRBJ2-3; V: TRBV7-6; D: NA; size: NA; CDR3: CASSLELVPSTDTQYF; DNA: TGTGCCAGCAGCTTAGAACTAGTGCCCAGCACAGATACGCAGTATTTT
J: TRBJ2-3; V: TRBV9; D: NA; size: NA; CDR3: CASSVVPGGTDTQYF; DNA: TGTGCCAGCAGCGTAGTGCCAGGGGGGACGGATACGCAGTATTTT
J: TRBJ2-3; V: TRBV5-1; D: TRBD2; size: NA; CDR3: CASSLEGLFTDTQYF; DNA: TGCGCCAGCAGCTTGGAGGGACTATTCACAGATACGCAGTATTTT
J: TRBJ2-7; V: TRBV27; D: TRBD2; size: NA; CDR3: CASSLDPGLAGLTTYEQYF; DNA: TGTGCCAGCAGTTTAGACCCGGGACTAGCGGGGCTCACTACCTACGAGCAGTACTTC
J: TRBJ2-1; V: TRBV18; D: TRBD1; size: NA; CDR3: CASSPGTGQFF; DNA: TGTGCCAGCTCACCCGGGACAGGGCAGTTCTTC
J: TRBJ1-5; V: TRBV10-2; D: TRBD1; size: once; CDR3: CASSGDRTNQPQHF; DNA: TGCGCCAGCAGTGGGGACAGGACCAATCAGCCCCAGCATTTT
J: TRBJ2-1; V: TRBV15; D: TRBD1; size: NA; CDR3: CATSRGQGIYNEQFF; DNA: TGTGCCACCAGCAGAGGACAGGGCATCTACAATGAGCAGTTCTTC
J: TRBJ2-7; V: TRBV7-9; D: TRBD1; size: NA; CDR3: CASSPDGQGFYEQYF; DNA: TGTGCCAGCAGCCCGGACGGACAGGGTTTCTACGAGCAGTACTTC
J: TRBJ2-2; V: TRBV4-3; D: TRBD1; size: NA; CDR3: CASSQDSQGANTGELFF; DNA: TGCGCCAGCAGCCAAGATTCCCAGGGGGCAAACACCGGGGAGCTGTTTTTT
J: TRBJ2-1; V: TRBV3-1/TRBV3-2; D: NA; size: NA; CDR3: CASSQDPSRTSYNEQFF; DNA: TGTGCCAGCAGCCAAGATCCTAGCAGAACCTCCTACAATGAGCAGTTCTTC
J: TRBJ2-3; V: TRBV7-8; D: NA; size: NA; CDR3: CASSLDTVGTDTQYF; DNA: TGTGCCAGCAGCTTAGATACTGTGGGCACAGATACGCAGTATTTT
J: TRBJ2-5; V: TRBV29-1; D: NA; size: NA; CDR3: CSVVVAGQETQYF; DNA: TGCAGCGTTGTGGTTGCAGGTCAAGAGACCCAGTACTTC
J: TRBJ2-3; V: TRBV4-2; D: TRBD2; size: NA; CDR3: CASSIGQGGGATDTQYF; DNA: TGTGCCAGCAGCATAGGTCAGGGCGGGGGGGCCACAGATACGCAGTATTTT
J: TRBJ1-1; V: TRBV18; D: TRBD1; size: NA; CDR3: CASSPGTGNTEAFF; DNA: TGTGCCAGCTCACCCGGGACAGGGAACACTGAAGCTTTCTTT
J: TRBJ1-1; V: TRBV29-1; D: NA; size: NA; CDR3: CSVVSAEAFF; DNA: TGCAGCGTAGTCAGCGCTGAAGCTTTCTTT
J: TRBJ1-1; V: TRBV19; D: NA; size: once; CDR3: CASSISRGFLAFF; DNA: TGTGCCAGTAGTATTTCCAGGGGATTTTTGGCTTTCTTT